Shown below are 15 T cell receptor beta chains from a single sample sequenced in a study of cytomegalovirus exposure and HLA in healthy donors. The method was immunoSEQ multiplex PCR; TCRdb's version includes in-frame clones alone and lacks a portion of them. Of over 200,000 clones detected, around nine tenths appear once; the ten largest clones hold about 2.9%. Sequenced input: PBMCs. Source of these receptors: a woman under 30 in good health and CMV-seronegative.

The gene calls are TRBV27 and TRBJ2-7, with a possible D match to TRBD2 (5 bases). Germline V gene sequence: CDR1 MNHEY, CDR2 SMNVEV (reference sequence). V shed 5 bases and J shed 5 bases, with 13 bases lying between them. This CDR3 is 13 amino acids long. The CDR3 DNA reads TGTGCCAGCAGTCTCAATACGAGGGACGAGCAGTACTTC. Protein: CASSLNTRDEQYF.

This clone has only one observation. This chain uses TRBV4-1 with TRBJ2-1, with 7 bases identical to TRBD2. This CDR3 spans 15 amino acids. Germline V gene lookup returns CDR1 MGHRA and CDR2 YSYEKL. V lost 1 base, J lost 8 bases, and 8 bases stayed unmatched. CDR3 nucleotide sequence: TGCGCCAGCAGCCAAGCGGCGGGAGTTTGGGATGAGCAGTTCTTC. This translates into CASSQAAGVWDEQFF.

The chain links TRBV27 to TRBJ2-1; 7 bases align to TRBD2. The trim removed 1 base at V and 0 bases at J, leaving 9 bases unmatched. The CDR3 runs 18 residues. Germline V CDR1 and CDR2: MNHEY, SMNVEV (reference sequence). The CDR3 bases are TGTGCCAGCAGTTTATTTGGGTGGGGCGGGAGCTCCTACAATGAGCAGTTCTTC. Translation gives CASSLFGWGGSSYNEQFF.

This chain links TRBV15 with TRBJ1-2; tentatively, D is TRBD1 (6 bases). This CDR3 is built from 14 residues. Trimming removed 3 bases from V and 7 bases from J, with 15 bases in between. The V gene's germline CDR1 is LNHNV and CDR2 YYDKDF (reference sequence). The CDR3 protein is CATSSGQGHSGYTF. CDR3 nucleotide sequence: TGTGCCACCAGCAGTGGTCAGGGACACTCTGGCTACACCTTC.

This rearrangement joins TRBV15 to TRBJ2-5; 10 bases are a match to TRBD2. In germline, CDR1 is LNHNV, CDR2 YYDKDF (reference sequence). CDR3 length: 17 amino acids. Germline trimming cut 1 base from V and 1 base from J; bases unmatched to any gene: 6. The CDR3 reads CATSRGGLAGAQETQYF. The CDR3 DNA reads TGTGCCACCAGCAGAGGGGGGCTAGCGGGGGCCCAAGAGACCCAGTACTTC. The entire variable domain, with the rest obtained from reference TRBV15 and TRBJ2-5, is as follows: DAMVIQNPRYQVTQFGKPVTLSCSQTLNHNVMYWYQQKSSQAPKLLFHYYDKDFNNEADTPDNFQSRRPNTSFCFLDIRSPGLGDTAMYLCATSRGGLAGAQETQYFGPGTRLLVL.

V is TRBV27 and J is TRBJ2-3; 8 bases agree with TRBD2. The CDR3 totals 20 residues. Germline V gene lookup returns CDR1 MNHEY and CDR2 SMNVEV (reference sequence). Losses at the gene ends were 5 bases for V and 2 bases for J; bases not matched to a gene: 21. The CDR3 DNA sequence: TGTGCCAGCAGTCAGGACGGGAGGGCCTATCAGAAAGCTCACACAGATACGCAGTATTTT. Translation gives CASSQDGRAYQKAHTDTQYF.

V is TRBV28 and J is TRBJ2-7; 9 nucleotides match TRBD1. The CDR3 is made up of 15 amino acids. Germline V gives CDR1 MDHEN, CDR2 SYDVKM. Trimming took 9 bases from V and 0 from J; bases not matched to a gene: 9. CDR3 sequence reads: CASLGGTGTSYEQYF. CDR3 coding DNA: TGTGCCAGTCTCGGAGGGACAGGGACCTCCTACGAGCAGTACTTC.

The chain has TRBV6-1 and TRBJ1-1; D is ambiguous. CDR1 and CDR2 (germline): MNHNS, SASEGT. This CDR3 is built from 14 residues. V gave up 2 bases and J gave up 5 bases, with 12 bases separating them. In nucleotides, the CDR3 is TGTGCCAGCAGTGAACAACCCGGAGGGACTGAAGCTTTCTTT. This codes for CASSEQPGGTEAFF.

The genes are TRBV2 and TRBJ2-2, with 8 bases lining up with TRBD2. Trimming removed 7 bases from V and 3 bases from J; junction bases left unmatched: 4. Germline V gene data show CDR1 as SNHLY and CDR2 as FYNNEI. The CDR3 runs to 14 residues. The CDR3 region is CASTTSGYTGELFF. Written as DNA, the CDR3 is TGTGCCAGCACCACTAGCGGTTACACCGGGGAGCTGTTTTTT.

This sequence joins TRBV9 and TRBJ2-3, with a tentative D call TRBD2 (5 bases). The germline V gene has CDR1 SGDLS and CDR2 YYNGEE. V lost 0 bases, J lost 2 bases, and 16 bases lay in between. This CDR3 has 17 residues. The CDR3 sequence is CASSVARTGMDTDTQYF. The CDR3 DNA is TGTGCCAGCAGCGTAGCTAGAACGGGGATGGACACAGATACGCAGTATTTT.

The CDR3 sequence: CASSQPGRDSTVGETQYF. As DNA, the CDR3 is TGCGCCAGCAGTCAACCAGGCAGGGACTCGACTGTAGGGGAGACCCAGTACTTC. The chain links TRBV23-1 to TRBJ2-5, with D tentatively TRBD2 (6 bases). TRBV23-1 is an open reading frame whose function is uncertain. V was trimmed by 2 bases and J by 5 bases, leaving 24 bases between them. The CDR3 length is 18 residues.

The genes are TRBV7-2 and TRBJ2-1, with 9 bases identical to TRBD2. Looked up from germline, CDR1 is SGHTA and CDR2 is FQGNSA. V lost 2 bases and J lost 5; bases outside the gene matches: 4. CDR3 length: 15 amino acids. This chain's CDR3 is CASSLRTSGHNEQFF. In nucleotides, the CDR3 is TGTGCCAGCAGCTTAAGAACTAGCGGGCACAATGAGCAGTTCTTC.

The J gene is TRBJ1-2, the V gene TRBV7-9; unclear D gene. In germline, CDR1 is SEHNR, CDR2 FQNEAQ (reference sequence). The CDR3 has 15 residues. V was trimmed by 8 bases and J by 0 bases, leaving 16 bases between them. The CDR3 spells CASASTAGTNYGYTF. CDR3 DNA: TGTGCCAGCGCATCCACGGCAGGTACTAACTATGGCTACACCTTC.

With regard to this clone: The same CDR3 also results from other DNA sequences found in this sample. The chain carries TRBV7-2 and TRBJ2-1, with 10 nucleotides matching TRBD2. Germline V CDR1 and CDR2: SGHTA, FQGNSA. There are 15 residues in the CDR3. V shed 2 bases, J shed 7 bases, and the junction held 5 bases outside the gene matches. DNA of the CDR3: TGTGCCAGCAGCTTACTAGCGGGAGTGGGTAATGAGCAGTTCTTC. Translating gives CASSLLAGVGNEQFF.

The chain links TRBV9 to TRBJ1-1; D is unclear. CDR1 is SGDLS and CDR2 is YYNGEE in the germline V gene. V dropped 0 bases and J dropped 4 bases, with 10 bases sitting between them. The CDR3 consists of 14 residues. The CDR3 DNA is TGTGCCAGCAGCGTAGAGGTGGGGAGCACTGAAGCTTTCTTT. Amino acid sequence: CASSVEVGSTEAFF.